This T cell receptor (beta chain) derives from a study of blood T cell repertoires in COVID-19. Background on the study: Acute and convalescent COVID-19 specimens originated in the United States, Italy and Spain.

It was during active infection that Seattle patients were enrolled and then longitudinally followed. Assay: immunoSEQ multiplex PCR; the TCRdb copy retains only in-frame clones and omits some. The sample holds about 420,000 clones, approximately 90% seen once. V lost 0 bases, J lost 8 bases, and 10 bases lay in between. This CDR3 spans 13 amino acids. CDR1 GTSNPN and CDR2 SVGIG come from the germline V gene (reference sequence). The V gene is TRBV30, the J gene TRBJ1-4, with D unresolved. The TCR comes from a man aged 18 to 30 with COVID-19, enrolled during active disease. The specimen sequenced was peripheral blood. The CDR3 loop reads CAWSVSVAEKLFF. The CDR3 nucleotides read TGTGCCTGGAGTGTATCGGTCGCCGAAAAACTGTTTTTT.